This entry lists 5 T cell receptor beta chains sequenced from one sample in a study of beta chain features in type 1 diabetes. General study points: TCRB CDR3s were moderately but significantly shorter in Type 1 diabetes patients in all four CD4+ subsets.

The antigens of these receptors remain unknown. Expressed TCRB transcripts were sequenced because the isolated RNA had all been reverse transcribed beforehand. The assay was immunoSEQ multiplex PCR, and TCRdb's table has in-frame clones only and misses some. The repertoire consists of under 200,000 clones, with just over 8% occurring once and the leading ten covering over 0.5%. The sequenced sample consisted of central memory CD4+ T cells from blood. Receptors originate from a woman aged 18-29 years with type 1 diabetes.

This clone has more than one count but fewer than ten. J is TRBJ2-7 and V is TRBV28; 8 nucleotides match TRBD1. Per the germline V gene, CDR1 is MDHEN and CDR2 is SYDVKM. The CDR3 length is 14 residues. The V and J ends lost 8 bases and 3 bases, in that order; junction bases with no gene match: 9. The CDR3 region has the DNA TGTGCCAGCCTCCCCGGCGGGACAGGCTACGAGCAGTACTTC. Protein: CASLPGGTGYEQYF.

The chain couples TRBV28 to TRBJ2-3, with 7 bases fitting TRBD2. CDR1 is MDHEN and CDR2 is SYDVKM in the germline V gene. CDR3 size: 17 residues. J was trimmed by 6 bases and V by 3 bases; bases with no gene match: 15. CDR3 in DNA: TGTGCCAGCAGTTTTGGGGTTGCGGGAGAGGGATCCGATACGCAGTATTTT. This encodes CASSFGVAGEGSDTQYF.

This clone was counted only a few times. The chain carries TRBV14 and TRBJ2-5; D ambiguous. V lost 3 bases and J lost 5, with 19 bases in between. This CDR3 has 16 amino acids. Germline assignment: CDR1 SGHDN and CDR2 FVKESK. CDR3 region: CASSHGGAVVRETQYF. The CDR3, as DNA: TGTGCCAGCAGCCATGGCGGAGCAGTAGTGCGGGAGACCCAGTACTTC.

This clone was seen more than once but under ten times. The gene calls are TRBV6-6 and TRBJ2-3; 13 nucleotides match TRBD2. Germline trimming cut 4 bases from V and 7 bases from J; bases unmatched to any gene: 8. CDR1 MNHNY and CDR2 SVGAGI come from the germline V gene (reference sequence). The CDR3 has 16 amino acids. CDR3 nucleotide sequence: TGTGCCAGCAGTTCCCAAGGGACTAGCGGGGAGTATACGCAGTATTTT. Translating gives CASSSQGTSGEYTQYF.

The chain has TRBV10-3 and TRBJ2-5; D uncertain. There are 13 residues in the CDR3. V was cut by 3 bases and J by 2 bases, with 7 bases left in between. Germline values: CDR1 ENHRY, CDR2 SYGVKD. The CDR3 DNA reads TGTGCCATCAGTGATCAGATTCAAGAGACCCAGTACTTC. This codes for CAISDQIQETQYF.